This entry features one TCR beta chain sequence. What this receptor recognizes is not known. No much larger clone is present one base from it, and per-base qualities are unavailable. Patients with autoimmune disease history or receiving systemic immunosuppression were excluded from the trial. In every dose cohort, peripheral blood was drawn for TCR sequencing at baseline, cycle 4 day 1, and cycle 7 day 1. Samples came from an open-label, multicenter, first-in-human phase I dose-escalation trial of ivuxolimab. Adults with locally advanced or metastatic melanoma, renal cell carcinoma, hepatocellular carcinoma or head and neck squamous cell carcinoma were enrolled in the trial. CD4+ and CD8+ T cells were sorted separately from peripheral blood before TCR sequencing. This sample is part of a study of OX40 agonist ivuxolimab in advanced cancers. Turning to the overall study: Ivuxolimab was a fully human IgG2 agonistic monoclonal antibody targeting the costimulatory receptor OX40 (CD134). Intravenous ivuxolimab was administered to patients every 2 weeks at six dose levels: 0.01, 0.1, 0.3, 1.5, 3 and 10 mg/kg. Among the 52 dose-escalation patients, around 20 had hepatocellular carcinoma, approximately 15 melanoma, 9 renal cell carcinoma and 9 head and neck cancer. In the dose-escalation cohort, 82.7% of patients were male, and the mean age was approximately 60 years, with a range of 23 to 79. Patients were allowed to have had prior anti-PD-1, anti-PD-L1 or anti-CTLA-4 therapy, and 40% to 45% of the dose-escalation patients had previously received checkpoint inhibitors. Partial responses occurred in three dose-escalation patients: two with cutaneous melanoma and one with hepatocellular carcinoma. The purpose of peripheral TCRbeta sequencing was to test whether ivuxolimab changed TCR sequence diversity and led to clonal T-cell expansion. The paper describes the monotherapy dose-escalation part (N of about 55 patients) of the phase I trial of ivuxolimab.

To sequence the TCRbeta CDR3 region, genomic DNA was isolated from the sorted cells. TCRbeta CDR3 regions were sequenced using the immunoSEQ Assay. The table comes from immuneACCESS by way of TCRdb, which keeps in-frame sequences with V and J called. Part of the clones is missing from these tables; in studies checked, under half for an unresolved V gene and the rest for unknown reasons. Across this sample there are more than 15,000 clones, with around 86% seen only once. About 14% of the sample lies in the top ten. Beyond this particular receptor, the publication reports: In partial responders in the 0.1-3.0 mg/kg groups, normalized peripheral clonal expansion was found to be among the lowest, especially among CD8+ T cells. The antigen specificity of the peripheral T cells that underwent clonal expansion was not determined. After ivuxolimab, CD8+ T cells had more expanded clones than CD4+ T cells on average. At doses from 0.1 to 3.0 mg/kg, clonal expansion was seen in both CD4+ and CD8+ blood T cells between baseline and week 6. Low levels of normalized T-cell clonal expansion were also seen in some patients who did not respond.

From the cysteine up to the phenylalanine, the CDR3 has a length of 14 residues. Only CDR3 DNA is held: 42 bases, read in frame from base 1. The germline V gene supplies CDR1 MDHEN and CDR2 SYDVKM. V loses 4 bases, J loses 0 bases, and the germline ends lie 7 bases apart. The chain was built from TRBV28 and TRBJ1-5; the D gene is unclear. The source material was CD4+ or CD8+ T cells sorted from blood, sampled in a trial of the OX40 agonist ivuxolimab. This receptor was taken from an adult with an advanced solid tumor such as melanoma, head and neck, liver or kidney cancer. Here is the DNA: TGTGCCAGCAGTTATGAGTATAGCAATCAGCCCCAGCATTTT. Its protein reads: CASSYEYSNQPQHF.